Following are 22 T cell receptor beta chains from one sample sequenced in a study of blood T cell repertoires in COVID-19. Here immunoSEQ multiplex PCR was the method, and the copy in TCRdb shows in-frame clones only, minus some. The sample includes about 140,000 clones, approximately 80% of them seen just once. Sequencing was done on a sample of PBMCs or T cells enriched from blood (not recorded which). The receptors stem from a woman aged 18-29 years who had been exposed to COVID-19.

The chain has TRBV2 and TRBJ1-2; TRBD1 is a possible D gene (6 bases). Trimming took 3 bases from V and 1 from J, leaving 12 bases between them. This CDR3 is built from 15 residues. In germline, CDR1 is SNHLY, CDR2 FYNNEI. This chain's CDR3 is CASSELDSYNYGYTF. The CDR3 coding sequence is TGTGCCAGCAGTGAGCTGGACAGCTATAACTATGGCTACACCTTC. Using reference TRBV2 and TRBJ1-2 for the parts outside the CDR3, the full variable domain is EPEVTQTPSHQVTQMGQEVILRCVPISNHLYFYWYRQILGQKVEFLVSFYNNEISEKSEIFDDQFSVERPDGSNFTLKIRSTKLEDSAMYFCASSELDSYNYGYTFGSGTRLTVV.

The chain has TRBV7-8 and TRBJ1-1, with TRBD1 matching over 11 bases. The CDR3 length is 14 residues. The V gene end was trimmed by 5 bases and the J gene end by 4 bases; junction bases not matched to a gene: 3. CDR1 and CDR2 from the germline V gene are SGHVS and FQNEAQ. The DNA for the CDR3 is TGTGCCAGCAGCACCGGGACAGGGGGCACTGAAGCTTTCTTT. Residues: CASSTGTGGTEAFF. Together with reference TRBV7-8 and TRBJ1-1, the CDR3 gives the full variable domain: GAGVSQSPRYKVAKRGQDVALRCDPISGHVSLFWYQQALGQGPEFLTYFQNEAQLDKSGLPSDRFFAERPEGSVSTLKIQRTQQEDSAVYLCASSTGTGGTEAFFGQGTRLTVV.

The chain uses TRBV6-2 or TRBV6-3 and TRBJ1-5; D possibly corresponds to TRBD1 (6 bases). The germline V gene encodes CDR1 MNHEY and CDR2 SVGEGT. The CDR3 is 15 amino acids. V dropped 5 bases and J dropped 1 base, with 12 bases sitting between them. CDR3 sequence: CASSKQGLSNQPQHF. CDR3 DNA: TGTGCCAGCAGTAAACAGGGATTAAGCAATCAGCCCCAGCATTTT.

The rearrangement joins TRBV24-1 to TRBJ2-3; no clear D. The V and J ends lost 3 bases and 0 bases respectively, with 3 bases between them. CDR1 and CDR2 from the germline V gene are KGHDR and SFDVKD. This CDR3 is built from 13 residues. The CDR3 nucleotides read TGTGCCACCAGTGATCTGAGCACAGATACGCAGTATTTT. Protein product: CATSDLSTDTQYF.

This clone was found a few times. The chain has TRBV5-4 and TRBJ2-1; 9 positions match TRBD2. Germline V CDR1 and CDR2: SGHNT, YYREEE (reference sequence). Trimming at V came to 6 bases and at J to 6 bases, leaving 13 bases not matched to a gene. This CDR3 contains 16 residues. The CDR3 DNA is TGTGCCAGCACTCCTCGCCTGGCGGGAGGGACCAATGAGCAGTTCTTC. Its protein product is CASTPRLAGGTNEQFF.

This clone has a handful of counts. The chain joins TRBV6-1 to TRBJ1-6, with D possibly being TRBD1 (6 bases). V was shortened by 1 base and J by 16 bases, with 8 bases between the two germline ends. This CDR3 contains 11 residues. Germline assignment: CDR1 MNHNS and CDR2 SASEGT. CDR3 amino acids: CASSEEGGLHF. DNA for the CDR3: TGTGCCAGCAGTGAAGAAGGGGGACTCCACTTT.

This chain joins TRBV7-2 and TRBJ2-5; unclear D gene. This CDR3 is built from 13 residues. CDR1 and CDR2 from the germline V gene are SGHTA and FQGNSA. V was cut by 1 base and J by 2 bases, with 5 bases left in between. The chain's CDR3 is CASSLGRQETQYF. The CDR3 DNA is TGTGCCAGCAGCTTAGGCAGACAAGAGACCCAGTACTTC. Drawing the rest from reference TRBV7-2 and TRBJ2-5, the complete variable domain is GAGVSQSPSNKVTEKGKDVELRCDPISGHTALYWYRQSLGQGLEFLIYFQGNSAPDKSGLPSDRFSAERTGGSVSTLTIQRTQQEDSAVYLCASSLGRQETQYFGPGTRLLVL.

V usage is TRBV5-5 and J usage is TRBJ2-1; tentative D call: TRBD2 (6 bases). Germline CDR1 reads SGHKS; CDR2 reads YYEKEE (reference sequence). V was pared by 1 base and J by 6 bases, with 20 bases between. The CDR3 spans 17 residues. The CDR3 nucleotides read TGTGCCAGCAGCTTGCTGCTTATGACTAGAGATAGCAATGAGCAGTTCTTC. Translation gives CASSLLLMTRDSNEQFF.

The chain joins TRBV9 to TRBJ1-3; D is ambiguous. V lost 0 bases and J lost 4, with 14 bases in between. The CDR3 loop spans 16 amino acids. From germline, CDR1 is SGDLS and CDR2 YYNGEE. The CDR3 DNA is TGTGCCAGCAGCGTAGGGTCCGGTGAGGCGGGAAACACCATATATTTT. It is translated as CASSVGSGEAGNTIYF.

This clone has a single count. V usage is TRBV4-3 and J usage is TRBJ2-1, with 12 bases fitting TRBD2. There are 14 residues in the CDR3. Germline CDR1 and CDR2: LGHNA and YSLEER. The trim removed 4 bases at V and 7 bases at J, leaving 2 bases unmatched. The CDR3 DNA reads TGCGCCAGCAGCCGAGGGACTAGCGGGAATGAGCAGTTCTTC. Residues: CASSRGTSGNEQFF.

The J gene is TRBJ2-2, the V gene TRBV28; 8 bases are a match to TRBD1. This CDR3 has 15 residues. Unmatched junction bases numbered 8, after V lost 6 bases and J lost 5 bases. CDR1 is MDHEN, CDR2 SYDVKM, per germline. In nucleotides, the CDR3 is TGTGCCAGCAGACCACAGGGGGTCGGAACCGGGGAGCTGTTTTTT. Amino acid sequence: CASRPQGVGTGELFF.

This sequence joins TRBV28 and TRBJ2-5; tentatively, D is TRBD1 (5 bases). The CDR3 loop spans 15 amino acids. In germline, CDR1 is MDHEN, CDR2 SYDVKM. Trimming shortened V by 4 bases and J by 2 bases, and 14 bases separated the two germline ends. CDR3 protein: CASSSLSAGQETQYF. CDR3 coding DNA: TGTGCCAGCAGTTCACTCTCAGCAGGGCAAGAGACCCAGTACTTC.

The gene calls are TRBV6-6 and TRBJ1-2; TRBD1 agrees at 9 bases. The CDR3 spans 15 residues. Unmatched junction bases numbered 2, after V lost 0 bases and J lost 3 bases. Per the germline V gene, CDR1 is MNHNY and CDR2 is SVGAGI (reference sequence). CDR3 sequence reads: CASSYSGQGHYGYTF. In nucleotides, the CDR3 is TGTGCCAGCAGTTACTCGGGACAGGGTCACTATGGCTACACCTTC.

V is TRBV7-2 and J is TRBJ2-7, with 12 bases lining up with TRBD1. After removal of 5 bases from V and 5 bases from J, the junction contained 13 bases not matched to a gene. From germline, CDR1 is SGHTA and CDR2 FQGNSA. The CDR3 has 17 residues. CDR3 in amino acids: CASSLTRRDRGPDEQYF. CDR3 coding DNA: TGTGCCAGCAGCCTAACCCGCCGGGACAGGGGGCCCGACGAGCAGTACTTC. Looking up the rest from reference TRBV7-2 and TRBJ2-7 gives the full variable domain: GAGVSQSPSNKVTEKGKDVELRCDPISGHTALYWYRQSLGQGLEFLIYFQGNSAPDKSGLPSDRFSAERTGGSVSTLTIQRTQQEDSAVYLCASSLTRRDRGPDEQYFGPGTRLTVT.

J is TRBJ2-1 and V is TRBV19; 7 bases agree with TRBD2. The CDR3 sequence is 16 residues long. Germline trimming cut 6 bases from V and 0 bases from J; bases unmatched to any gene: 8. Per germline, CDR1 LNHDA and CDR2 SQIVND (reference sequence). CDR3 residues: CASSPSGLSSYNEQFF. In nucleotides, the CDR3 is TGTGCCAGTAGCCCTAGCGGATTAAGCTCCTACAATGAGCAGTTCTTC.

V gene TRBV21-1 combines with J gene TRBJ2-5; the D call of TRBD2 is as the table states it, not checked on the DNA. TRBV21-1 is a pseudogene segment. The CDR3 is made up of 13 amino acids. The CDR3 protein is CASSKPGRQTQYF. The DNA for the CDR3 is TGTGCCAGCAGCAAACCAGGGAGGCAGACCCAGTACTTC.

This sequence joins TRBV6-2 or TRBV6-3 and TRBJ2-1, with TRBD2 identical over 12 bases. This CDR3 is built from 15 residues. The trim removed 6 bases at V and 8 bases at J, leaving 8 bases unmatched. Germline loops: CDR1 MNHEY, CDR2 SVGEGT. The CDR3 spells CASSPTSGRIYEQFF. For the CDR3, the DNA is TGTGCCAGCAGCCCGACTAGCGGGAGAATCTATGAGCAGTTCTTC.

The J gene is TRBJ2-1, the V gene TRBV3-1 (or the pseudogene TRBV3-2); no clear D. CDR3 length: 14 amino acids. The V gene's germline CDR1 is LGHDT and CDR2 YNNKEL (reference sequence). V was cut by 0 bases and J by 6 bases, with 9 bases left in between. CDR3 region: CASSQDILINEQFF. The CDR3 DNA reads TGTGCCAGCAGCCAAGATATCCTTATCAATGAGCAGTTCTTC.

V gene TRBV18 combines with J gene TRBJ1-6; TRBD1 agrees at 9 bases. The CDR3 has 14 amino acids. Unmatched junction bases numbered 8, after V lost 3 bases and J lost 14 bases. Germline V gene sequence: CDR1 KGHSH, CDR2 LQKENI. For the CDR3, the DNA is TGTGCCAGCTCACCCTTGGGACAGGGAGACTCCCTCCACTTT. It encodes CASSPLGQGDSLHF.

The rearrangement links TRBV5-1 to TRBJ2-5; perhaps TRBD2 as D (5 bases). Trimming took 0 bases from V and 7 from J, leaving 16 bases between them. The germline V gene has CDR1 SGHRS and CDR2 YFSETQ. The CDR3 extends over 15 amino acids. In DNA, the CDR3 is TGCGCCAGCAGCTTGGCCGAGGGTGGGTCAGGGACCCAGTACTTC. Amino acid sequence: CASSLAEGGSGTQYF.

The V and J genes are TRBV3-1 (or the pseudogene TRBV3-2) and TRBJ2-5; no clear D. The CDR3 spans 14 residues. Germline-derived CDR1 and CDR2 are LGHDT and YNNKEL (reference sequence). Trimming took off 1 base at V and 5 bases at J, with 11 bases between the two ends. In DNA form, the CDR3 reads TGTGCCAGCAGCCAAGTCCTGAACTCGGAGACCCAGTACTTC. As protein: CASSQVLNSETQYF.

The chain joins TRBV19 to TRBJ1-5, with D possibly matching TRBD1 (6 bases). CDR1 and CDR2 from the germline V gene are LNHDA and SQIVND (reference sequence). The CDR3 extends over 15 amino acids. V dropped 3 bases and J dropped 4 bases, with 13 bases sitting between them. For the CDR3, the DNA is TGTGCCAGTAGTATGTACGGGAGGGGGAATCAGCCCCAGCATTTT. Its translation: CASSMYGRGNQPQHF.